A selection of T cell receptor beta chains follows, all from one sample in a study of cytotoxic CD8 clonotypes in ibrutinib-treated CLL. TCRdb keeps only in-frame clones here, not all; method: immunoSEQ multiplex PCR. The sample has about 160,000 clones; approximately 80% are singletons. The sample here was PBMCs, taken after 24 months of ibrutinib treatment. These receptors all come from a human donor with chronic lymphocytic leukemia. Both conserved end residues are part of each CDR3. The D gene is left open where the match is weak. Not every row has a clone size; where given, it reads once, few, many or a size class.

abundance: -; j_gene: TRBJ2-1; v_gene: TRBV7-2; d_gene: -; CDR3aa: CASSLLRGSYNEQFF; CDR3nt: TGTGCCAGCAGCTTACTCAGGGGCTCGTACAATGAGCAGTTCTTC
abundance: -; j_gene: TRBJ2-5; v_gene: TRBV7-9; d_gene: TRBD2; CDR3aa: CASSSLVAGGKETQYF; CDR3nt: TGTGCCAGCAGCTCGCTTGTAGCGGGGGGGAAAGAGACCCAGTACTTC
abundance: -; j_gene: TRBJ2-7; v_gene: TRBV18; d_gene: -; CDR3aa: CASSPPSKSYEQYF; CDR3nt: TGTGCCAGCTCCCCTCCATCTAAGTCCTACGAGCAGTACTTC
abundance: -; j_gene: TRBJ1-1; v_gene: TRBV5-5; d_gene: -; CDR3aa: CASSMDGRTNTEAFF; CDR3nt: TGTGCCAGCAGCATGGACGGGAGAACAAACACTGAAGCTTTCTTT
abundance: -; j_gene: TRBJ1-2; v_gene: TRBV29-1; d_gene: -; CDR3aa: CSVEDLGGINYGYTF; CDR3nt: TGCAGCGTTGAAGATCTTGGGGGAATTAACTATGGCTACACCTTC
abundance: -; j_gene: TRBJ1-2; v_gene: TRBV6-5; d_gene: -; CDR3aa: CASSSTGGGYGYTF; CDR3nt: TGTGCCAGCAGTTCGACCGGGGGTGGGTATGGCTACACCTTC
abundance: -; j_gene: TRBJ2-5; v_gene: TRBV14; d_gene: -; CDR3aa: CASSQDLPTQETQYF; CDR3nt: TGTGCCAGCAGCCAAGATTTGCCAACACAAGAGACCCAGTACTTC
abundance: -; j_gene: TRBJ2-2; v_gene: TRBV6-1; d_gene: TRBD1; CDR3aa: CASRNTGGGGELFF; CDR3nt: TGTGCCAGCAGGAACACAGGGGGCGGCGGGGAGCTGTTTTTT
abundance: -; j_gene: TRBJ1-2; v_gene: TRBV2; d_gene: -; CDR3aa: CASTRTERIFYGYTF; CDR3nt: TGTGCCAGCACAAGGACAGAAAGAATTTTTTATGGCTACACCTTC
abundance: -; j_gene: TRBJ2-7; v_gene: TRBV7-9; d_gene: TRBD2; CDR3aa: CASSGPAGVYEQYF; CDR3nt: TGTGCCAGCAGCGGGCCAGCGGGGGTATACGAGCAGTACTTC
abundance: -; j_gene: TRBJ1-6; v_gene: TRBV9; d_gene: TRBD1; CDR3aa: CASSRLDRANSPLHF; CDR3nt: TGTGCCAGCAGCAGGTTGGACAGGGCTAATTCACCCCTCCACTTT
abundance: -; j_gene: TRBJ2-5; v_gene: TRBV4-2; d_gene: -; CDR3aa: CASSQDQGGGQETQYF; CDR3nt: TGTGCCAGCAGCCAAGATCAAGGGGGGGGCCAAGAGACCCAGTACTTC
abundance: -; j_gene: TRBJ2-7; v_gene: TRBV30; d_gene: TRBD2; CDR3aa: CAWSRGGRTGEQYF; CDR3nt: TGTGCCTGGAGTAGGGGCGGGAGGACGGGCGAGCAGTACTTC
abundance: -; j_gene: TRBJ2-2; v_gene: TRBV5-1; d_gene: -; CDR3aa: CASSLIGGNTGELFF; CDR3nt: TGCGCCAGCAGCTTGATAGGGGGTAATACCGGGGAGCTGTTTTTT
abundance: -; j_gene: TRBJ2-7; v_gene: TRBV7-2; d_gene: -; CDR3aa: CASSFGAHSYEQYF; CDR3nt: TGTGCCAGCAGCTTCGGGGCCCACTCCTACGAGCAGTACTTC
abundance: -; j_gene: TRBJ1-3; v_gene: TRBV9; d_gene: -; CDR3aa: CASSPYWTASSGNTIYF; CDR3nt: TGTGCCAGCAGCCCTTACTGGACAGCGAGCTCTGGAAACACCATATATTTT
abundance: -; j_gene: TRBJ1-2; v_gene: TRBV10-3; d_gene: TRBD1; CDR3aa: CAISESLTGGVDGYTF; CDR3nt: TGTGCCATCAGTGAATCTCTAACAGGGGGAGTCGATGGCTACACCTTC
abundance: -; j_gene: TRBJ1-2; v_gene: TRBV18; d_gene: -; CDR3aa: CASSPRADIAYGYTF; CDR3nt: TGTGCCAGCTCACCAAGAGCAGACATCGCCTATGGCTACACCTTC
abundance: -; j_gene: TRBJ1-2; v_gene: TRBV4-1; d_gene: -; CDR3aa: CASSQVRGDGYTF; CDR3nt: TGCGCCAGCAGCCAAGTAAGGGGGGATGGCTACACCTTC
abundance: -; j_gene: TRBJ2-5; v_gene: TRBV14; d_gene: -; CDR3aa: CASSQEGGYQETQYF; CDR3nt: TGTGCCAGCAGCCAAGAGGGGGGATACCAAGAGACCCAGTACTTC
abundance: -; j_gene: TRBJ2-1; v_gene: TRBV6-6; d_gene: -; CDR3aa: CASSRTADYNEQFF; CDR3nt: TGTGCCAGCAGCAGGACAGCCGACTACAATGAGCAGTTCTTC
abundance: -; j_gene: TRBJ1-2; v_gene: TRBV2; d_gene: -; CDR3aa: CASKEDNRGLSNYGYTF; CDR3nt: TGTGCCAGCAAAGAGGATAACCGGGGTCTTTCTAACTATGGCTACACCTTC
abundance: -; j_gene: TRBJ1-5; v_gene: TRBV6-1; d_gene: TRBD1; CDR3aa: CASSERGRGPDAGNQPQHF; CDR3nt: TGTGCCAGCAGTGAAAGAGGCAGGGGGCCCGACGCGGGCAATCAGCCCCAGCATTTT
abundance: -; j_gene: TRBJ2-7; v_gene: TRBV5-1; d_gene: -; CDR3aa: CASSLEGFSYEQYF; CDR3nt: TGCGCCAGCAGCTTGGAGGGGTTCTCCTACGAGCAGTACTTC
abundance: -; j_gene: TRBJ2-3; v_gene: TRBV19; d_gene: -; CDR3aa: CASSTPGTDTQYF; CDR3nt: TGTGCCAGTAGTACCCCGGGGACAGATACGCAGTATTTT
abundance: -; j_gene: TRBJ1-2; v_gene: TRBV18; d_gene: -; CDR3aa: CASSPYQEAGYTF; CDR3nt: TGTGCCAGCTCACCATATCAGGAGGCTGGCTACACCTTC
abundance: -; j_gene: TRBJ1-2; v_gene: TRBV5-4; d_gene: -; CDR3aa: CASSSGLTLRDYGYTF; CDR3nt: TGTGCCAGCAGCTCCGGATTAACCTTGCGGGACTATGGCTACACCTTC
abundance: -; j_gene: TRBJ1-2; v_gene: TRBV7-9; d_gene: TRBD1; CDR3aa: CASSLEPGTVRRYTF; CDR3nt: TGTGCCAGCAGCTTAGAGCCCGGGACAGTACGGCGCTACACCTTC
abundance: -; j_gene: TRBJ1-1; v_gene: TRBV7-3; d_gene: -; CDR3aa: CASSYAGTGNTEAFF; CDR3nt: TGTGCCAGCAGCTACGCCGGGACGGGGAACACTGAAGCTTTCTTT
abundance: -; j_gene: TRBJ2-2; v_gene: TRBV6-6; d_gene: -; CDR3aa: CASRIGRAGELFF; CDR3nt: TGTGCCAGCAGAATCGGAAGGGCCGGGGAGCTGTTTTTT
abundance: -; j_gene: TRBJ1-1; v_gene: TRBV6-1; d_gene: -; CDR3aa: CASSSSRSEAFF; CDR3nt: -
abundance: -; j_gene: TRBJ2-1; v_gene: TRBV28; d_gene: -; CDR3aa: CASSPGGVREQFF; CDR3nt: TGTGCCAGCAGTCCCGGTGGGGTGCGGGAGCAGTTCTTC
abundance: -; j_gene: TRBJ1-4; v_gene: TRBV28; d_gene: -; CDR3aa: CASRDRTGGSAMFKLFF; CDR3nt: TGTGCCAGCAGAGACCGGACCGGGGGGTCGGCTATGTTTAAACTGTTTTTT
abundance: -; j_gene: TRBJ1-2; v_gene: TRBV28; d_gene: -; CDR3aa: CASSRSKGRNYGYTF; CDR3nt: TGTGCCAGCAGTCGATCTAAGGGACGCAACTATGGCTACACCTTC
abundance: -; j_gene: TRBJ1-2; v_gene: TRBV7-2; d_gene: -; CDR3aa: CASSLVKGRIYGYTF; CDR3nt: TGTGCCAGCAGCTTAGTCAAGGGGCGCATCTATGGCTACACCTTC
abundance: once; j_gene: TRBJ2-7; v_gene: TRBV4-3; d_gene: TRBD1; CDR3aa: CASSQGTGGVEQYF; CDR3nt: TGCGCCAGCAGCCAAGGGACAGGGGGCGTCGAGCAGTACTTC
abundance: -; j_gene: TRBJ2-7; v_gene: TRBV5-6; d_gene: TRBD1; CDR3aa: CASSLKGQGAYYEQYF; CDR3nt: TGTGCCAGCAGCTTGAAGGGACAGGGGGCCTACTACGAGCAGTACTTC
abundance: -; j_gene: TRBJ2-1; v_gene: TRBV20-1; d_gene: -; CDR3aa: CSATRKAEQFF; CDR3nt: TGCAGTGCCACCAGGAAGGCTGAGCAGTTCTTC
abundance: -; j_gene: TRBJ1-3; v_gene: TRBV30; d_gene: -; CDR3aa: CAWSLGGSGNTIYF; CDR3nt: TGTGCCTGGAGTCTCGGCGGATCTGGAAACACCATATATTTT
abundance: -; j_gene: TRBJ2-1; v_gene: TRBV6-5; d_gene: TRBD2; CDR3aa: CASSYRGGRDEQFF; CDR3nt: TGTGCCAGCAGTTACCGGGGCGGGAGGGATGAGCAGTTCTTC
abundance: -; j_gene: TRBJ2-7; v_gene: TRBV6-6; d_gene: -; CDR3aa: CASSRQSYEQYF; CDR3nt: TGTGCCAGCAGTCGCCAGTCTTACGAGCAGTACTTC
abundance: -; j_gene: TRBJ1-4; v_gene: TRBV7-8; d_gene: -; CDR3aa: CASRRGGLATNEKLFF; CDR3nt: TGTGCCAGCAGGAGGGGGGGCCTTGCAACTAATGAAAAACTGTTTTTT
abundance: -; j_gene: TRBJ1-1; v_gene: TRBV5-6; d_gene: -; CDR3aa: CASGRTTGRWEAFF; CDR3nt: TGTGCCAGCGGACGAACAACAGGGCGCTGGGAAGCTTTCTTT
abundance: -; j_gene: TRBJ1-1; v_gene: TRBV7-9; d_gene: TRBD1; CDR3aa: CASSLGQGESEAFF; CDR3nt: TGTGCCAGCAGCTTAGGACAGGGGGAATCTGAAGCTTTCTTT
abundance: -; j_gene: TRBJ1-1; v_gene: TRBV18; d_gene: TRBD1; CDR3aa: CASSHNRGWNTEAFF; CDR3nt: TGTGCCAGCTCCCATAACAGGGGATGGAACACTGAAGCTTTCTTT
abundance: -; j_gene: TRBJ2-5; v_gene: TRBV28; d_gene: -; CDR3aa: CASVPGRGETQYF; CDR3nt: TGTGCCAGCGTTCCCGGACGGGGGGAGACCCAGTACTTC
abundance: many; j_gene: TRBJ2-2; v_gene: TRBV7-3; d_gene: -; CDR3aa: CASRDTGELFF; CDR3nt: TGTGCCAGCAGGGACACCGGGGAGCTGTTTTTT
abundance: -; j_gene: TRBJ2-7; v_gene: TRBV5-6; d_gene: TRBD1; CDR3aa: CASSGTGGPSSYEQYF; CDR3nt: TGTGCCAGCAGCGGGACAGGGGGCCCCAGCTCCTACGAGCAGTACTTC
abundance: -; j_gene: TRBJ2-2; v_gene: TRBV10-3; d_gene: -; CDR3aa: CAISESPGTGELFF; CDR3nt: TGTGCCATCAGTGAGTCGCCAGGCACCGGGGAGCTGTTTTTT
abundance: once; j_gene: TRBJ2-7; v_gene: TRBV19; d_gene: -; CDR3aa: CASSKVADPRRGEQYF; CDR3nt: TGTGCCAGTAGTAAGGTGGCAGATCCGAGGAGGGGCGAGCAGTACTTC
abundance: -; j_gene: TRBJ1-1; v_gene: TRBV19; d_gene: -; CDR3aa: CASEGRVLPYNTEAFF; CDR3nt: TGTGCCAGTGAGGGCAGGGTGTTGCCCTATAACACTGAAGCTTTCTTT
abundance: few; j_gene: TRBJ1-5; v_gene: TRBV19; d_gene: -; CDR3aa: CASSDRPPSISNQPQHF; CDR3nt: TGTGCCAGTAGCGATCGACCCCCCTCGATTAGCAATCAGCCCCAGCATTTT
abundance: -; j_gene: TRBJ2-3; v_gene: TRBV5-1; d_gene: -; CDR3aa: CASSLGGYQRQGADTQYF; CDR3nt: TGCGCCAGCAGCTTGGGCGGGTACCAAAGGCAGGGCGCAGATACGCAGTATTTT
abundance: -; j_gene: TRBJ2-1; v_gene: TRBV7-9; d_gene: TRBD2; CDR3aa: CASSFGVLQRGGYNEQFF; CDR3nt: TGTGCCAGCAGCTTTGGGGTCCTCCAGCGGGGGGGTTACAATGAGCAGTTCTTC
abundance: -; j_gene: TRBJ1-6; v_gene: TRBV5-1; d_gene: TRBD1; CDR3aa: CASSRTGNYNSPLHF; CDR3nt: TGCGCCAGCAGCCGGACAGGAAACTATAATTCACCCCTCCACTTT
abundance: -; j_gene: TRBJ1-1; v_gene: TRBV9; d_gene: -; CDR3aa: CASSVEGAGYPEAFF; CDR3nt: TGTGCCAGCAGCGTAGAGGGAGCAGGGTATCCTGAAGCTTTCTTT
abundance: few; j_gene: TRBJ1-1; v_gene: TRBV28; d_gene: -; CDR3aa: CASRSPPGRANTEAFF; CDR3nt: TGTGCCAGCAGATCCCCCCCTGGCAGGGCGAACACTGAAGCTTTCTTT